This T cell receptor beta chain was obtained from a study of T cell changes during pregnancy in multiple sclerosis. This CDR3 region has 15 residues. J gave up 5 bases and V 4 bases, and 6 bases lay outside the gene matches. Germline-derived CDR1 and CDR2 are SGHRS and YFSETQ. The method was immunoSEQ multiplex PCR; TCRdb's version includes in-frame clones alone and lacks a portion of them. The table lists some 100,000 clones, 94% of them singletons. The clonotype comes from a female donor with multiple sclerosis, enrolled in a pregnancy study. The chain carries TRBV5-1 and TRBJ2-1, with 10 bases identical to TRBD2. Sequenced material: peripheral blood, taken before pregnancy. The chain's CDR3 is CASSISGRANNEQFF. The CDR3 region has the DNA TGCGCCAGCAGCATAAGCGGGAGGGCCAACAATGAGCAGTTCTTC.